The 18 T cell receptor beta chains below were found in one sample sequenced in a study of T cell repertoires in cytomegalovirus infection. Antigen specificity for these receptors is unknown. Each CDR3 protein is one row after TCRdb ran MiXCR on the reads. Here the sample spans some 130,000 distinct CDR3 sequences, over 30% being singletons. The material sequenced was CD8+ T cells from cultured PBMCs, taken from culture after CMV antigen stimulation. The receptors were sampled from a human donor in good health (CMV status not recorded). Some clones in this sample may be carry-over from other donors' samples.

V usage is TRBV27 and J usage is TRBJ2-7; 9 bases align to TRBD1. J was trimmed by 7 bases and V by 2 bases; bases with no gene match: 9. This CDR3 is built from 15 residues. Per the germline V gene, CDR1 is MNHEY and CDR2 is SMNVEV (reference sequence). The DNA for the CDR3 is TGTGCCAGCAGTTTAGAACAGGGGGCGACTAGGGAGCAGTACTTC. Its protein product is CASSLEQGATREQYF.

This chain uses TRBV6-5 with TRBJ2-3, with 10 bases matching TRBD1. Germline CDR1 MNHEY, CDR2 SVGAGI. CDR3 size: 15 residues. V lost 6 bases and J lost 1; bases outside the gene matches: 4. CDR3 DNA: TGTGCCAGCAGCTGGGACAGGGGAGGCACAGATACGCAGTATTTT. Amino acid sequence: CASSWDRGGTDTQYF.

In this sample, this clonotype turned up once. The chain has TRBV5-6 and TRBJ2-1, with D hard to call. CDR3 length: 13 residues. Germline assignment: CDR1 SGHDT and CDR2 YYEEEE. The V end was cut by 0 bases, the J end by 10 bases, with 11 bases between. The DNA for the CDR3 is TGTGCCAGCAGCTTGGAAGGGATGTGGGAGCAGTTCTTC. Encoded protein: CASSLEGMWEQFF.

This clonotype appeared many times. V is TRBV7-8 and J is TRBJ1-3; weak D call: TRBD1 (5 bases). Germline-derived CDR1 and CDR2 are SGHVS and FQNEAQ. The CDR3 runs 16 residues. V shed 1 base and J shed 2 bases, with 12 bases lying between them. CDR3 protein: CASSLGIGVTGNTIYF. For the CDR3, the DNA is TGTGCCAGCAGCTTAGGAATAGGGGTAACTGGAAACACCATATATTTT.

The V call is TRBV5-6, the J call TRBJ2-7, with 8 bases identical to TRBD1. The CDR3 sequence is 14 residues long. Trimming took 0 bases from V and 5 from J; bases not matched to a gene: 4. Germline V gene sequence: CDR1 SGHDT, CDR2 YYEEEE. The CDR3 here is CASSLVQGVDEQYF. For the CDR3, the DNA is TGTGCCAGCAGCTTGGTACAGGGGGTCGACGAGCAGTACTTC.

This clonotype has ten or more counts. V gene TRBV7-8 combines with J gene TRBJ2-3, with D unresolved. Deletions cut 4 bases from V and 4 bases from J, with 12 bases between. Germline V gene lookup returns CDR1 SGHVS and CDR2 FQNEAQ. The CDR3 spans 14 residues. CDR3 sequence (DNA): TGTGCCAGCAGCTCAACCAACACTGCAGATACGCAGTATTTT. This translates into CASSSTNTADTQYF.

Concerning this clonotype itself: A single base separates this from a much larger clone, so it may be a read error. This chain links TRBV5-6 with TRBJ1-1; D gene ambiguous. CDR3 length equals 14 residues. Germline V gene data show CDR1 as SGHDT and CDR2 as YYEEEE. V lost 0 bases and J lost 5, with 11 bases in between. CDR3 in DNA: TGTGCCAGCAGCTTGGGCGGCAAGGCGACTGAAGCTTTCTTT. Translated: CASSLGGKATEAFF.

The chain uses TRBV24-1 and TRBJ2-3; no reliable D call. The CDR3 consists of 15 residues. V lost 3 bases and J 3 bases, leaving 12 bases between the germline ends. Germline lookup yields CDR1 KGHDR and CDR2 SFDVKD. CDR3 nucleotide sequence: TGTGCCACCAGTGATGCTGCGACTCCAACAGATACGCAGTATTTT. Translation gives CATSDAATPTDTQYF.

V usage is TRBV7-2 and J usage is TRBJ2-1; no firm D call. The germline V gene has CDR1 SGHTA and CDR2 FQGNSA. This CDR3 region has 13 residues. Trimming stripped 5 bases from V and 2 bases from J, with 7 bases between. CDR3: CASSTSPYNEQFF. In DNA, the CDR3 is TGTGCCAGCAGCACCAGCCCCTACAATGAGCAGTTCTTC. The full variable domain, rest sourced from reference TRBV7-2 and TRBJ2-1, is GAGVSQSPSNKVTEKGKDVELRCDPISGHTALYWYRQSLGQGLEFLIYFQGNSAPDKSGLPSDRFSAERTGGSVSTLTIQRTQQEDSAVYLCASSTSPYNEQFFGPGTRLTVL.

This chain uses TRBV29-1 with TRBJ1-1; D gene unclear. The CDR3 is made up of 13 amino acids. V dropped 4 bases and J dropped 0 bases, with 9 bases sitting between them. Germline CDR1 reads SQVTM; CDR2 reads ANQGSEA. Here the CDR3 reads CSVVQAMNTEAFF. CDR3 sequence (DNA): TGCAGCGTTGTTCAGGCTATGAACACTGAAGCTTTCTTT.

This clonotype was found a few times. This chain links TRBV9 with TRBJ1-4; 8 bases fit TRBD1. V gave up 2 bases and J gave up 1 base; unmatched junction bases: 1. This CDR3 region has 15 residues. CDR1 and CDR2 (germline): SGDLS, YYNGEE. This CDR3 is CASSVTGGTNEKLFF. The CDR3 coding sequence is TGTGCCAGCAGCGTCACAGGGGGAACTAATGAAAAACTGTTTTTT.

This clonotype has just one count. Here the CDR3 omits its conserved ending phenylalanine or tryptophan, so a read error is the likely source. This chain joins TRBV12-3 or TRBV12-4 and TRBJ2-5; 7 bases align to TRBD1. CDR3 length equals 15 residues. Trimming at V came to 4 bases and at J to 2 bases, leaving 7 bases not matched to a gene. The CDR3 spells CASSSTGTAQETQYV. The CDR3 DNA reads as TGTGCCAGCAGTTCGACCGGGACAGCTCAAGAGACCCAGTACGTC.

The chain links TRBV5-6 to TRBJ2-3; 10 nucleotides align to TRBD2. The CDR3 extends over 17 amino acids. In germline, CDR1 is SGHDT, CDR2 YYEEEE. Trimming took 4 bases from V and 2 from J; bases not matched to a gene: 10. The CDR3 sequence: CASSETPGLATTDTQYF. CDR3 sequence (DNA): TGTGCCAGCAGCGAAACTCCGGGACTAGCGACCACAGATACGCAGTATTTT.

This clonotype was seen ten or more times. The genes are TRBV7-2 and TRBJ2-2; D unclear. Germline V gives CDR1 SGHTA, CDR2 FQGNSA. V lost 2 bases and J lost 2, with 3 bases in between. There are 13 residues in the CDR3. CDR3: CASSLPNTGELFF. Here the CDR3 DNA reads TGTGCCAGCAGCTTACCAAACACCGGGGAGCTGTTTTTT. Full variable domain (remainder filled in from reference TRBV7-2 and TRBJ2-2): GAGVSQSPSNKVTEKGKDVELRCDPISGHTALYWYRQSLGQGLEFLIYFQGNSAPDKSGLPSDRFSAERTGGSVSTLTIQRTQQEDSAVYLCASSLPNTGELFFGEGSRLTVL.

This clonotype was picked up many times. The rearrangement links TRBV20-1 to TRBJ2-7, with 10 bases lining up with TRBD2. V dropped 3 bases and J dropped 1; count of bases not matched to a gene: 9. The V gene's germline CDR1 is DFQATT and CDR2 SNEGSKA (reference sequence). The CDR3 contains 16 residues. The CDR3 spells CSARRAWTSGSYEQYF. CDR3 nucleotide sequence: TGCAGTGCTAGGAGGGCATGGACTAGCGGTTCCTACGAGCAGTACTTC.

This clonotype occurred a few times. The rearrangement joins TRBV27 to TRBJ2-7, with TRBD1 identical over 7 bases. CDR3 length: 16 residues. V gave up 0 bases and J gave up 2 bases; unmatched junction bases: 7. Germline V CDR1 and CDR2: MNHEY, SMNVEV (reference sequence). The CDR3 bases are TGTGCCAGCAGTTTATCAGAGGGGACAGTTCCCTACGAGCAGTACTTC. Its protein product is CASSLSEGTVPYEQYF.

The CDR3 sequence: CASSLSGTSGGMGTDTQYF. CDR3 nucleotides: TGTGCCAGCAGCCTTTCCGGGACTAGCGGGGGAATGGGGACAGATACGCAGTATTTT. This chain joins TRBV3-1 and TRBJ2-3; TRBD2 matches at 14 bases. J gave up 3 bases and V 4 bases, and 12 bases lay outside the gene matches. Germline CDR1 LGHDT, CDR2 YNNKEL (reference sequence). The CDR3 sequence is 19 residues long.

CDR3 in DNA: TGTGCCAGCAGTTACTCGGGACCCACCTACGAGCAGTACTTC. Its protein product is CASSYSGPTYEQYF. This rearrangement joins TRBV6-6 to TRBJ2-7; D tentatively reads TRBD1 or TRBD2 (5 bases each). V was pared by 0 bases and J by 2 bases, with 8 bases between. Germline CDR1 is MNHNY and CDR2 is SVGAGI (reference sequence). CDR3 length equals 14 residues.